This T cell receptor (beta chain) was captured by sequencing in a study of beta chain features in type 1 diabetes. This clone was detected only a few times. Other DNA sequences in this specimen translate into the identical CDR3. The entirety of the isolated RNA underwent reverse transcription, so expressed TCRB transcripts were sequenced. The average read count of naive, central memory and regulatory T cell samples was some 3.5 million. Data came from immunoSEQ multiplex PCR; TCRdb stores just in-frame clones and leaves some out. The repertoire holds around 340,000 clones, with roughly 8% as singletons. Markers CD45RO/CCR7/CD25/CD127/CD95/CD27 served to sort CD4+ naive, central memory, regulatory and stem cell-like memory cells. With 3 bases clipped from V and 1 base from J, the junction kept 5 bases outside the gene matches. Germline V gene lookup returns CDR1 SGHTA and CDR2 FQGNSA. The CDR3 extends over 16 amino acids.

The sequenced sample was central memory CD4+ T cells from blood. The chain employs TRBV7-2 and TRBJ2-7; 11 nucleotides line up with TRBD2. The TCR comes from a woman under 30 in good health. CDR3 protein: CASSLVAGGGSYEQYF. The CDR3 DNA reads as TGTGCCAGCAGCTTGGTAGCGGGAGGGGGGTCCTACGAGCAGTACTTC.